The 7 T cell receptor beta chains in this list originate from one sample, sequenced in a study of regulatory T cells in long-lasting Graves disease. Sample time point: newly diagnosed GD, antithyroid drugs for less than 3 months. PBMC-derived RNA was used for the TCR library. The authors built TCR beta libraries using iRepertoire HTBI primers and Arm-PCR of CDR3 regions. TCRdb fed the multiplex PCR reads into MiXCR, producing one record per CDR3 protein. Among roughly 420,000 distinct CDR3 sequences listed, 15% to 20% were seen once. The data were also submitted as part of a second study, on T cells in Graves' hyperthyroidism and ophthalmopathy.

The sample was peripheral blood mononuclear cells (PBMCs), taken at new diagnosis, from a patient treated with antithyroid drugs. The receptors shown here come from a woman in her 30s with Graves disease.

This clonotype occurred many times. The chain couples TRBV28 to TRBJ2-1; 9 bases line up with TRBD1. V was clipped by 7 bases and J by 9 bases; unmatched bases: 13. Germline V gene data show CDR1 as MDHEN and CDR2 as SYDVKM. The CDR3 runs to 15 residues. CDR3 sequence: CASKGRGQGPSEQFF. The CDR3, as DNA: TGTGCCAGCAAGGGGCGGGGACAGGGCCCGAGTGAGCAGTTCTTC.

This clonotype has a count of ten or more. The CDR3: CASSYSVREDNEQFF. DNA of the CDR3: TGTGCCAGCAGTTACTCGGTGCGGGAGGACAATGAGCAGTTCTTC. The J gene is TRBJ2-1, the V gene TRBV6-6; 8 bases map to TRBD2. The CDR3 is 15 amino acids. CDR1 and CDR2 from the germline V gene are MNHNY and SVGAGI (reference sequence). V was clipped by 0 bases and J by 5 bases; unmatched bases: 3.

This clonotype was seen ten or more times. The genes are TRBV13 and TRBJ2-3, with D uncertain. The CDR3 is 13 residues long. V lost 4 bases to trimming and J lost 6 bases, with 11 bases between them. In germline, CDR1 is PRHDT, CDR2 FYEKMQ (reference sequence). For the CDR3, the DNA is TGTGCCAGCAGCTCCCCTCCGTCTGATACGCAGTATTTT. Its protein is CASSSPPSDTQYF.

This clonotype was observed many times. The J gene is TRBJ1-2, the V gene TRBV28; D call uncertain. Germline CDR1 reads MDHEN; CDR2 reads SYDVKM. V was trimmed by 2 bases and J by 2 bases, leaving 15 bases between them. This CDR3 region has 16 residues. The CDR3, as DNA: TGTGCCAGCAGTTTAGCCTACGGGGTTATCAACTATGGCTACACCTTC. Translated, it gives CASSLAYGVINYGYTF.

V is TRBV6-2 or TRBV6-3 and J is TRBJ1-3; TRBD1 matches 7 bases. The CDR3 is made up of 14 amino acids. Germline CDR1 and CDR2: MNHEY and SVGEGT. Trimming took 5 bases from V and 1 from J; bases not matched to a gene: 2. The CDR3 DNA reads TGTGCCAGCAGTGACAGGGCATCTGGAAACACCATATATTTT. Translated, it gives CASSDRASGNTIYF.

Comment on this clonotype: This may be a read error: a much more frequent sequence differs by one nucleotide. The V and J genes are TRBV6-2 or TRBV6-3 and TRBJ1-1; D is possibly TRBD1 (5 bases). The CDR3 has 16 amino acids. V was shortened by 2 bases and J by 2 bases, with 15 bases between the two germline ends. Per germline, CDR1 MNHEY and CDR2 SVGEGT. CDR3 DNA: TGTGCCAGCAGTTACACTGCATGGGGGGTCAACACTGAAGCTTTCTTT. This sequence encodes CASSYTAWGVNTEAFF.

Many counts were recorded for this clonotype. The gene calls are TRBV28 and TRBJ2-2; D may be TRBD1 or TRBD2 (6 bases each). CDR1 and CDR2 from the germline V gene are MDHEN and SYDVKM. This CDR3 contains 16 residues. The V end was cut by 0 bases, the J end by 0 bases, with 8 bases between. As DNA, the CDR3 is TGTGCCAGCAGTTTATGGGGGGGCGCGAACACCGGGGAGCTGTTTTTT. It specifies CASSLWGGANTGELFF.